This TCR beta chain was sequenced in a study of blood T cell repertoires in COVID-19. Study details: T cells, B-cell-depleted T cells, or PBMCs provided the cDNA or gDNA that served as material.

The CDR3 contains 17 residues. From germline, CDR1 is MDHEN and CDR2 SYDVKM. V lost 5 bases and J lost 3; bases outside the gene matches: 10. Assay: immunoSEQ multiplex PCR; the TCRdb copy retains only in-frame clones and omits some. Of 170,000 or so clones in the sample, more than 85% are singletons; the top ten hold 5.5% to 8.5%. V gene TRBV28 combines with J gene TRBJ1-4; TRBD1 aligns across 9 bases. The sequence was obtained from a woman aged 45-59 years who had recovered from COVID-19. The material sequenced was PBMCs or T cells enriched from blood (not recorded which). CDR3 amino acids: CASSTGLQGASNEKLFF. The CDR3 DNA reads as TGTGCCAGCAGTACCGGCCTACAGGGGGCTTCTAATGAAAAACTGTTTTTT. Full variable domain (outside the CDR3, taken from reference TRBV28 and TRBJ1-4): DVKVTQSSRYLVKRTGEKVFLECVQDMDHENMFWYRQDPGLGLRLIYFSYDVKMKEKGDIPEGYSVSREKKERFSLILESASTNQTSMYLCASSTGLQGASNEKLFFGSGTQLSVL.